These 15 T cell receptor beta chains were all obtained from the same sample, sequenced in a study of cytomegalovirus exposure and HLA in healthy donors (dated by TCRdb to 2016 to 2017). Library creation used the immunoSEQ multiplex PCR assay. A mixture of 60 forward primers for TCR Vbeta segments and 13 reverse primers for TCR Jbeta segments was used in the multiplex PCR. What TCRdb holds here is the immuneACCESS table cut down to in-frame rearrangements. Part of the clones is not present; checked against another copy, under half of the missing clones reflect an unresolved V gene, and the others are unexplained. This sample comprises 150,000 or so clones, 80% to 90% of them detected only once. Around 2.1% of the sample rests with the top ten. Sequenced sample: PBMCs. These receptor sequences come from a young man in good health and CMV-seropositive.

The chain uses TRBV9 and TRBJ2-3, with TRBD2 as a possible D gene (6 bases). Germline V gene sequence: CDR1 SGDLS, CDR2 YYNGEE. Trimming took off 1 base at V and 2 bases at J, with 8 bases between the two ends. The CDR3 contains 14 residues. Here the CDR3 reads CASSVSGVTDTQYF. The CDR3 region has the DNA TGTGCCAGCAGCGTATCGGGGGTCACAGATACGCAGTATTTT.

This sequence joins TRBV4-3 and TRBJ1-2, with D hard to call. The CDR3 is 16 residues long. From germline, CDR1 is LGHNA and CDR2 YSLEER. Deletions cut 0 bases from V and 4 bases from J, with 15 bases between. CDR3 DNA: TGCGCCAGCAGCCAAGATTATCGGCAGCGACCCTATGGCTACACCTTC. Amino acid sequence: CASSQDYRQRPYGYTF.

This rearrangement joins TRBV9 to TRBJ2-1; the match to TRBD2 covers 8 bases. Germline V gene data show CDR1 as SGDLS and CDR2 as YYNGEE. This CDR3 is built from 16 residues. The ends lost 0 bases at V and 7 bases at J; junction bases unmatched: 9. CDR3 sequence: CASSVDLGLVRNEQFF. Here the CDR3 DNA reads TGTGCCAGCAGCGTAGACTTGGGACTAGTGAGGAATGAGCAGTTCTTC.

J is TRBJ1-1 and V is TRBV18; the match to TRBD1 covers 7 bases. Germline V gene sequence: CDR1 KGHSH, CDR2 LQKENI. V shed 6 bases, J shed 4 bases, and the junction held 5 bases outside the gene matches. CDR3 length: 13 residues. The CDR3 coding sequence is TGTGCCAGCTCGTCGACAGGGACCACTGAAGCTTTCTTT. Translating gives CASSSTGTTEAFF.

V and J are TRBV1 and TRBJ2-2; TRBD1, the table's D call, was not compared with the DNA. TRBV1 is an annotated pseudogene. The CDR3 spans 19 residues. The CDR3 loop is CTSSQDRRTGSFIGGELFF. CDR3 nucleotides: TGCACCAGCAGCCAAGATCGGCGGACAGGGTCTTTTATCGGCGGGGAGCTGTTTTTT.

CDR3 region: CASSLGTLGYTEAFF. The DNA for the CDR3 is TGTGCCAGCAGCTTAGGCACACTAGGGTACACTGAAGCTTTCTTT. The chain links TRBV7-2 to TRBJ1-1; D gene uncertain. The CDR3 extends over 15 amino acids. Germline CDR1 and CDR2: SGHTA and FQGNSA. V was pared by 1 base and J by 3 bases, with 12 bases between.

This chain uses TRBV9 with TRBJ2-2; 8 nucleotides align to TRBD2. The junction had 8 bases not matched to a gene; V was cut back by 3 bases and J by 4 bases. Germline V gene data show CDR1 as SGDLS and CDR2 as YYNGEE. The CDR3 has 16 amino acids. The CDR3 is CASSGRGGYGTGELFF. The CDR3 DNA reads TGTGCCAGCAGCGGACGCGGGGGGTACGGCACCGGGGAGCTGTTTTTT.

V gene TRBV7-3 combines with J gene TRBJ2-6, with a possible D match to TRBD1 (5 bases). Germline V gene sequence: CDR1 SGHTA, CDR2 FQGTGA. Trimming removed 4 bases at V and 0 bases at J, with 7 bases between. The CDR3 runs 15 residues. CDR3 residues: CASSSDISGANVLTF. The CDR3 DNA is TGTGCCAGCAGCTCGGACATCTCTGGGGCCAACGTCCTGACTTTC.

The chain combines TRBV5-6 with TRBJ2-3; 8 bases match TRBD2. This CDR3 comprises 15 residues. Germline V gene lookup returns CDR1 SGHDT and CDR2 YYEEEE. V lost 4 bases and J lost 3; bases outside the gene matches: 7. As DNA, the CDR3 is TGTGCCAGCAGCCCGGGGGGGCTGGGAACAGATACGCAGTATTTT. This gives the protein CASSPGGLGTDTQYF.

V is TRBV6-5 and J is TRBJ2-7; D may be TRBD1 (6 bases). In germline, CDR1 is MNHEY, CDR2 SVGAGI. Trimming stripped 3 bases from V and 1 base from J, with 13 bases between. The CDR3 has 15 amino acids. The CDR3 bases are TGTGCCAGCAGTTATCAGGGCAGGGGATCCTACGAGCAGTACTTC. Translating it yields CASSYQGRGSYEQYF.

This chain joins TRBV5-4 and TRBJ2-7; 8 positions agree with TRBD1. Germline V gives CDR1 SGHNT, CDR2 YYREEE (reference sequence). The V segment lost 2 bases and the J segment 3 bases; nucleotides outside the gene matches: 4. The CDR3 totals 14 residues. The CDR3 bases are TGTGCCAGCAGCTTACAGGGGGATTACTACGAGCAGTACTTC. Translating gives CASSLQGDYYEQYF.

The rearrangement links TRBV4-3 to TRBJ1-1; 7 positions match TRBD1. The trim removed 4 bases at V and 3 bases at J, leaving 8 bases unmatched. The length of the CDR3 is 15 residues. Germline CDR1 LGHNA, CDR2 YSLEER. CDR3 sequence (DNA): TGCGCCAGCAGCCCCGGGACAGCTCTCGACACTGAAGCTTTCTTT. As protein: CASSPGTALDTEAFF.

This sequence joins TRBV7-2 and TRBJ2-2; the match to TRBD2 covers 8 bases. Germline V gives CDR1 SGHTA, CDR2 FQGNSA. This CDR3 comprises 17 residues. V dropped 0 bases and J dropped 7; count of bases not matched to a gene: 10. In DNA, the CDR3 is TGTGCCAGCAGCTTAGCCGGCGGCGGGGGGTCGGTCGGGGAGCTGTTTTTT. Translated: CASSLAGGGGSVGELFF.

V and J are TRBV29-1 and TRBJ2-5, with a possible D match to TRBD1 (6 bases). V shed 4 bases and J shed 5 bases, with 17 bases lying between them. CDR1 is SQVTM and CDR2 is ANQGSEA in the germline V gene. This CDR3 spans 14 amino acids. The CDR3 DNA reads TGCAGCGTTGGTAGGGGGACGAAGGCGGAGACCCAGTACTTC. This sequence encodes CSVGRGTKAETQYF.

The gene calls are TRBV11-1 and TRBJ1-4, with D unclear. V lost 3 bases to trimming and J lost 6 bases, with 5 bases between them. The germline V gene encodes CDR1 SGHAT and CDR2 FQDESV (reference sequence). The CDR3 loop spans 12 amino acids. The CDR3 DNA reads as TGTGCCAGCAGCTTGCCGGATGAAAAACTGTTTTTT. Amino acids: CASSLPDEKLFF.